This T cell receptor (beta chain) appears in the sequencing data of a study of radiation and T cells in renal cell carcinoma. Background on the study: Nephrectomy followed 15 Gy stereotactic body radiation by 4 weeks.

As to time point: baseline pretreatment blood. Indicated treatment: 15 Gy SBRT to primary tumor, nephrectomy 4 weeks later. The V end was cut by 4 bases, the J end by 4 bases, with 11 bases between. Germline V CDR1 and CDR2: MNHEY, SVGAGI. This CDR3 contains 14 residues. TCRdb's copy holds only in-frame clones and misses some; the assay was immunoSEQ multiplex PCR. The sample lists about 130,000 clones, about 88% occurring once. The study, taken as a whole, reports: Baseline intratumoral clonotype presence is unknown without pretreatment biopsies.

Regarding this clone: The antigen is unknown.

The receptor's source is a woman between 50 and 59 years old with renal cell carcinoma. Sequenced here: blood, sampled from a patient whose treatment included radiotherapy and nephrectomy. V gene TRBV6-5 combines with J gene TRBJ1-3; D call uncertain. The CDR3 sequence: CASSSPHRGNTIYF. The CDR3 DNA reads TGTGCCAGCAGTTCCCCCCACCGAGGAAACACCATATATTTT.